There are many counts of the clone carrying this TCR beta chain. From germline, CDR1 is SGHTA and CDR2 FQGNSA. Between the trimmed V and J ends, which lost 5 bases and 4 bases, there was a span of 14 bases. The CDR3 covers 14 residues. The data derive from a study of T cells after yellow fever vaccination. Using its own MiXCR run on the 5' RACE reads, TCRdb lists one record per CDR3 protein. The table lists 250,000 to 300,000 distinct CDR3 sequences, roughly 5% of them singletons. This chain uses TRBV7-2 with TRBJ1-2; a weak D match, TRBD1 (5 bases). The sequencing used CD4+ T cells sorted from PBMCs, collected on the day of the yellow fever booster vaccination. The sequence came from a man younger than 30 who received the YFV17D yellow fever vaccine. CDR3 DNA sequence: TGTGCCAGCAGCCGAGACAGTTCCGGCTATGGCTACACCTTC. Its translation: CASSRDSSGYGYTF.